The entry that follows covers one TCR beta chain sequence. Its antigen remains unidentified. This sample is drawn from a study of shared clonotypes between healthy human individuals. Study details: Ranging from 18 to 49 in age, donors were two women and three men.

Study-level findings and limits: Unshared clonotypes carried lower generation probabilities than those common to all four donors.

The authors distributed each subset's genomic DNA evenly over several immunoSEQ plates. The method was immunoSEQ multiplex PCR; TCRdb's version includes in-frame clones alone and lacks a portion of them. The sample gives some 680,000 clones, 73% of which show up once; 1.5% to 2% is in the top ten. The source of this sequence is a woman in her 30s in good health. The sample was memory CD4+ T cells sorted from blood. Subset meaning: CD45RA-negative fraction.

CDR3 coding DNA: TGTGCCATCAGTGAGGGTAGCGGGTTTGCGAATGAGCAGTTCTTC. Translation gives CAISEGSGFANEQFF. The V and J genes are TRBV10-3 and TRBJ2-1, with 7 nucleotides matching TRBD2. With 2 bases clipped from V and 7 bases from J, the junction kept 8 bases outside the gene matches. Germline lookup yields CDR1 ENHRY and CDR2 SYGVKD. The CDR3 is 15 residues long.